The entry below describes one T cell receptor (beta chain). The sample originates from a study of blood T cell repertoires in COVID-19. CDR1 and CDR2 (germline): LGHNA, YSLEER. Unmatched junction bases numbered 8, after V lost 2 bases and J lost 5 bases. The length of the CDR3 is 16 residues. Measured with immunoSEQ multiplex PCR; TCRdb has only the in-frame clones, and not every one. Among a few hundred thousand clones, 88% were seen once, and the ten largest hold approximately 1.8%. Sequencing was carried out using PBMCs or T cells enriched from blood (not recorded which). The TCR was taken from a woman between 35 and 50 years old who had recovered from COVID-19. The chain combines TRBV4-3 with TRBJ2-7; the match to TRBD2 covers 11 bases. The CDR3 spells CASSQNPTSGSNEQYF. In DNA form, the CDR3 reads TGCGCCAGCAGCCAAAACCCCACTAGCGGGAGCAACGAGCAGTACTTC.